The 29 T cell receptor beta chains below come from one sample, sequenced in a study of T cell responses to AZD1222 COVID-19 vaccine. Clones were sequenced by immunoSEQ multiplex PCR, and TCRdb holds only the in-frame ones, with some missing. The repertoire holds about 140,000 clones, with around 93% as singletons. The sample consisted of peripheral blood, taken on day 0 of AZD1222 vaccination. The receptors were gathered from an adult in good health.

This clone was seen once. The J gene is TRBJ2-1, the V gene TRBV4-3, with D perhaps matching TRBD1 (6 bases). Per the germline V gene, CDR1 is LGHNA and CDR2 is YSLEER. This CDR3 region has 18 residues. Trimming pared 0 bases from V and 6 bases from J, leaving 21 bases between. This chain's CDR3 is CASSQDPYSNRVCNEQFF. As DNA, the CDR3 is TGCGCCAGCAGCCAAGATCCTTACTCGAACAGGGTCTGCAATGAGCAGTTCTTC.

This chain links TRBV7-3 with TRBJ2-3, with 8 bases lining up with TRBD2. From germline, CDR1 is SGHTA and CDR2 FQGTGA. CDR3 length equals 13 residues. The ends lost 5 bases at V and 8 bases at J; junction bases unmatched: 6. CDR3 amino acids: CASSSGLAGTQYF. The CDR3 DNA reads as TGTGCCAGCAGCAGTGGGCTAGCGGGTACGCAGTATTTT.

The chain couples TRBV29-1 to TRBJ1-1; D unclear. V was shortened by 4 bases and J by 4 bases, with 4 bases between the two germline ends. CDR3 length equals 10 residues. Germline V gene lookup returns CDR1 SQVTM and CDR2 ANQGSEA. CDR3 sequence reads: CSVVGTEAFF. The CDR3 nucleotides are TGCAGCGTTGTTGGCACTGAAGCTTTCTTT.

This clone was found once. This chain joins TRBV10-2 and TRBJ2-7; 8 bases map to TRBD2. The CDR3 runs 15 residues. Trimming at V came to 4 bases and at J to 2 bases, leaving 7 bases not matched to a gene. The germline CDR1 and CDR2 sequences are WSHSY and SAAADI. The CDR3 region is CASSVTSAETYEQYF. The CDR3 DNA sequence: TGCGCCAGCAGTGTGACTAGCGCTGAAACCTACGAGCAGTACTTC.

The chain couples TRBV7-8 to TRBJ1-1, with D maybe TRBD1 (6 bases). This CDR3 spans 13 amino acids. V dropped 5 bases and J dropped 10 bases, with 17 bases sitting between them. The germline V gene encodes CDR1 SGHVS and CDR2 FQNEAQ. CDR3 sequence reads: CASSAYLQGGAFF. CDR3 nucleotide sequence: TGTGCCAGCAGCGCCTACCTACAGGGAGGAGCTTTCTTT.

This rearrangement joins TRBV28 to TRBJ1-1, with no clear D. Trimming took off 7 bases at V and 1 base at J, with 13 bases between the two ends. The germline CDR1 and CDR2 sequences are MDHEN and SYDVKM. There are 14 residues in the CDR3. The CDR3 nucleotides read TGTGCCAGCAAGGGCAGGCTGGAGAACACTGAAGCTTTCTTT. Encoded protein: CASKGRLENTEAFF.

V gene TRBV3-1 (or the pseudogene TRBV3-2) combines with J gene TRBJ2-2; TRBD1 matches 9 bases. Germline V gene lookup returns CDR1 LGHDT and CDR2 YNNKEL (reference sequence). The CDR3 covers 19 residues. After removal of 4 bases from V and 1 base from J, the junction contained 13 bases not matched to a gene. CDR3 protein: CASSPPAGQGRRNTGELFF. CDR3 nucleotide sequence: TGTGCCAGCAGCCCCCCAGCGGGACAGGGTCGACGGAACACCGGGGAGCTGTTTTTT.

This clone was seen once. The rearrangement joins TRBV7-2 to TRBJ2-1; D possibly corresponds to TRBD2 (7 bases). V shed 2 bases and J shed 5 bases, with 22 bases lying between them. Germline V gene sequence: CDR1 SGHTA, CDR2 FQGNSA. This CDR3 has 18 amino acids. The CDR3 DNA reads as TGTGCCAGCAGCTTACCCCCCCGGGGGGCGGGAGCCAACAATGAGCAGTTCTTC. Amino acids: CASSLPPRGAGANNEQFF.

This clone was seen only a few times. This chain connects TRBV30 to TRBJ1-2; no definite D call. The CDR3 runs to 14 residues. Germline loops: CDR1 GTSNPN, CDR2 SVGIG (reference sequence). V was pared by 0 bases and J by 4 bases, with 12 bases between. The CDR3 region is CAWSVGSRPYGYTF. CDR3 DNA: TGTGCCTGGAGTGTAGGGAGCAGACCCTATGGCTACACCTTC.

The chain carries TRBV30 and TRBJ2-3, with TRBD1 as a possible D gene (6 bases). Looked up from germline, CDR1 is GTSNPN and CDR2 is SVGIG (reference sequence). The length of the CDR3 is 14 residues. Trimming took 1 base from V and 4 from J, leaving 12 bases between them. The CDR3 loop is CAWSGTGWSDTQYF. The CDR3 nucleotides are TGTGCCTGGAGTGGTACAGGGTGGTCAGATACGCAGTATTTT.

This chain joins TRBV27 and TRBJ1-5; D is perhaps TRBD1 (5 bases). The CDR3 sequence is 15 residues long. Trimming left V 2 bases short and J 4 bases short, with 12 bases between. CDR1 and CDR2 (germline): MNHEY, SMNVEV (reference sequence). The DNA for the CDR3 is TGTGCCAGCAGTTTAAGCAGAGGGGCGAATCAGCCCCAGCATTTT. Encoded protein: CASSLSRGANQPQHF.

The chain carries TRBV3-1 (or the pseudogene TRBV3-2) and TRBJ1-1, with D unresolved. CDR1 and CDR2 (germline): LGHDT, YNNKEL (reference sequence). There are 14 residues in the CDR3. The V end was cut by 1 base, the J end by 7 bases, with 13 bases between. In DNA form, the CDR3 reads TGTGCCAGCAGCCAAGCGAGGATTCACGATGAAGCTTTCTTT. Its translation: CASSQARIHDEAFF.

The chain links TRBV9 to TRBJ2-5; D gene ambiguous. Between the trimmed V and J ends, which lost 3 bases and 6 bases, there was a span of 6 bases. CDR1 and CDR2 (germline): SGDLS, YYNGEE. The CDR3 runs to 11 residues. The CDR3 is CASSAVKTQYF. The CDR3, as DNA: TGTGCCAGCAGCGCCGTAAAGACCCAGTACTTC. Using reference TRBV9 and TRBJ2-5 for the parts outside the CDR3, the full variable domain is DSGVTQTPKHLITATGQRVTLRCSPRSGDLSVYWYQQSLDQGLQFLIQYYNGEERAKGNILERFSAQQFPDLHSELNLSSLELGDSALYFCASSAVKTQYFGPGTRLLVL.

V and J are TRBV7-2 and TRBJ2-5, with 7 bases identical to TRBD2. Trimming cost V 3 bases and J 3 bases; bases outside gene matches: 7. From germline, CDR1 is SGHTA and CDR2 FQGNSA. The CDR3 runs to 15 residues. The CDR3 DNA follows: TGTGCCAGCAGCTTTTATGGGGGGGGGAAAGAGACCCAGTACTTC. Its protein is CASSFYGGGKETQYF.

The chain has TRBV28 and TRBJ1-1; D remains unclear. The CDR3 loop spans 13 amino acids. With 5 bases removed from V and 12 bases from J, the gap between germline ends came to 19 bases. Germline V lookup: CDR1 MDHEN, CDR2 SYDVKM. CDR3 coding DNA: TGTGCCAGCAGTGCAGGCACCACCTTGGGAACTTTCTTT. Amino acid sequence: CASSAGTTLGTFF.

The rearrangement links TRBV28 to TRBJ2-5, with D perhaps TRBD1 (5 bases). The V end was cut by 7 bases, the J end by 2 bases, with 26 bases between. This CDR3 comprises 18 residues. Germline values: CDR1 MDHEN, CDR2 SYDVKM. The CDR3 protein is CASTRIPWVLTAQETQYF. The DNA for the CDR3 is TGTGCCAGCACCAGAATCCCCTGGGTCCTGACAGCACAAGAGACCCAGTACTTC. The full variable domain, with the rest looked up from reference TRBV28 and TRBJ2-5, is DVKVTQSSRYLVKRTGEKVFLECVQDMDHENMFWYRQDPGLGLRLIYFSYDVKMKEKGDIPEGYSVSREKKERFSLILESASTNQTSMYLCASTRIPWVLTAQETQYFGPGTRLLVL.

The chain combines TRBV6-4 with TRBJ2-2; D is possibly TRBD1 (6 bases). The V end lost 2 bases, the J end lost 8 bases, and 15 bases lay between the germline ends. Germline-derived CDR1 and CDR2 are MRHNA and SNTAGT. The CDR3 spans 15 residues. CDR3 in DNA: TGTGCCAGCAGTGACGTCGCAGGGGAGAAGGGGGAGCTGTTTTTT. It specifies CASSDVAGEKGELFF.

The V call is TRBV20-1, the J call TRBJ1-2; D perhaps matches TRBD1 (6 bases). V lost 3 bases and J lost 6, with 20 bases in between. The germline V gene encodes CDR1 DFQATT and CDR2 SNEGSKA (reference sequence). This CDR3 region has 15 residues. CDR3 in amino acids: CSASSGRGKEDGYTF. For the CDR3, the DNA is TGCAGTGCTAGTAGCGGGAGGGGGAAGGAGGATGGCTACACCTTC.

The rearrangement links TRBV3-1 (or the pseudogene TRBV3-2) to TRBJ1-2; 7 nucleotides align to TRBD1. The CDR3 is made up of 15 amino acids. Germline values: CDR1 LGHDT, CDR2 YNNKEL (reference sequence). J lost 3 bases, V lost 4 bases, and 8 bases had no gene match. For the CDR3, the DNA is TGTGCCAGCAGCCCCCAGACAGGGTGGGACTATGGCTACACCTTC. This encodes CASSPQTGWDYGYTF.

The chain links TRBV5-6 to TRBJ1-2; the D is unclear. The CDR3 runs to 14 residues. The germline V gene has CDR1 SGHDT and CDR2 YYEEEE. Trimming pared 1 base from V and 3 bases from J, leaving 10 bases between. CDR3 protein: CASSLKGVDYGYTF. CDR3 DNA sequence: TGTGCCAGCAGCTTGAAGGGAGTAGACTATGGCTACACCTTC.

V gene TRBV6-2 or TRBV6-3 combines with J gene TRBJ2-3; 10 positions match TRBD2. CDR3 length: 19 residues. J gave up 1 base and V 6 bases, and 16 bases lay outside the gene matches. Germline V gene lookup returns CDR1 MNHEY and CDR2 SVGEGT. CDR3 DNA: TGTGCCAGCAGCCCGGAGGTCGGGACTAGCGATAGGGGCACAGATACGCAGTATTTT. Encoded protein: CASSPEVGTSDRGTDTQYF.

The CDR3 DNA reads TGTGCCAGCAGCTTGGGACGGAATTACGAGCAGTACTTC. This gives the protein CASSLGRNYEQYF. The chain has TRBV5-4 and TRBJ2-7; D gene ambiguous. The CDR3 consists of 13 residues. Germline loops: CDR1 SGHNT, CDR2 YYREEE (reference sequence). V dropped 0 bases and J dropped 4 bases, with 8 bases sitting between them. Drawing the rest from reference TRBV5-4 and TRBJ2-7, the complete variable domain is ETGVTQSPTHLIKTRGQQVTLRCSSQSGHNTVSWYQQALGQGPQFIFQYYREEENGRGNFPPRFSGLQFPNYSSELNVNALELDDSALYLCASSLGRNYEQYFGPGTRLTVT.

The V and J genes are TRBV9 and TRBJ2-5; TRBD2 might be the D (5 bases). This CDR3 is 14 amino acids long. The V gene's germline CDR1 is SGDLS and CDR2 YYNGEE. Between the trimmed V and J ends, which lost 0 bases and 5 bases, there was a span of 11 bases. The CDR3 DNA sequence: TGTGCCAGCAGCGTAGGAGCTAGCACTGAGACCCAGTACTTC. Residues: CASSVGASTETQYF.

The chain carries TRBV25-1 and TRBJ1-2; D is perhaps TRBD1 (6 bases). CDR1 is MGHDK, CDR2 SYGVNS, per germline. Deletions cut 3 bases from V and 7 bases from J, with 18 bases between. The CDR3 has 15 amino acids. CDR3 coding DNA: TGTGCCAGCAGTGACTTCAGGTGGGGGGGCAGTGGCTACACCTTC. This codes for CASSDFRWGGSGYTF.

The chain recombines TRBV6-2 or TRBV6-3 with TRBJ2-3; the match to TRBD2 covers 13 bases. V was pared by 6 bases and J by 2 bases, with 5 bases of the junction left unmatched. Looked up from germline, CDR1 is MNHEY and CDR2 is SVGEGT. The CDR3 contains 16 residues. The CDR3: CASSELAGGLTDTQYF. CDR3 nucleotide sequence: TGTGCCAGCAGCGAACTAGCGGGAGGGCTCACAGATACGCAGTATTTT.

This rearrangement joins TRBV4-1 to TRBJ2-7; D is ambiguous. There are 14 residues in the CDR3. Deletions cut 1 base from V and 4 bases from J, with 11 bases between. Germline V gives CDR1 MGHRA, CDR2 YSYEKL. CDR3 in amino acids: CASSQADSLYEQYF. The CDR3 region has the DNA TGCGCCAGCAGCCAAGCTGATTCATTGTACGAGCAGTACTTC.

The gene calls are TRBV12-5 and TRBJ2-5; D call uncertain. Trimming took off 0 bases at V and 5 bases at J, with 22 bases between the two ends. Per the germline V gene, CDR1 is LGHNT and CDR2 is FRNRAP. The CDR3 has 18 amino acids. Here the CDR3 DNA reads TGTGCTAGTGGTTTGGTAGGATTAGGGATAGGGCGTCGGGAGACCCAGTACTTC. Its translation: CASGLVGLGIGRRETQYF.

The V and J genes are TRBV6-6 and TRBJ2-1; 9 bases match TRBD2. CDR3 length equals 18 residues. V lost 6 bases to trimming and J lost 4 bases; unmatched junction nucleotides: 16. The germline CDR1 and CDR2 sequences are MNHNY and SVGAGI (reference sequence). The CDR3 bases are TGTGCCAGCAGCCGACAACTCGCGGGAGGGCTTATTTACAATGAGCAGTTCTTC. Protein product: CASSRQLAGGLIYNEQFF.

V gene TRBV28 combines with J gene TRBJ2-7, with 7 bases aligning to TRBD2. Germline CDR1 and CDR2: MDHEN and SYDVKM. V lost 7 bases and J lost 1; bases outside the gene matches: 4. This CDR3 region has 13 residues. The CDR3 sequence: CASTGGGSYEQYF. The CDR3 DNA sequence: TGTGCCAGCACCGGCGGGGGATCCTACGAGCAGTACTTC.